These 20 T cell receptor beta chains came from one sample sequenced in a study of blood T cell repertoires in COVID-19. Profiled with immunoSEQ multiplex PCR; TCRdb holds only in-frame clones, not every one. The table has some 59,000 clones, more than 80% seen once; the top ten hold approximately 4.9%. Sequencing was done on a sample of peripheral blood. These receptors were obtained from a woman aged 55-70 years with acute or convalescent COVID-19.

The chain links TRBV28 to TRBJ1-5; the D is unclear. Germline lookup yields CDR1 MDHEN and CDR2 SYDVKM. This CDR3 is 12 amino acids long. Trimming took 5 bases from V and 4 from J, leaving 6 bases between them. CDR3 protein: CASSVLNQPQHF. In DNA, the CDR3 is TGTGCCAGCAGTGTCCTGAATCAGCCCCAGCATTTT.

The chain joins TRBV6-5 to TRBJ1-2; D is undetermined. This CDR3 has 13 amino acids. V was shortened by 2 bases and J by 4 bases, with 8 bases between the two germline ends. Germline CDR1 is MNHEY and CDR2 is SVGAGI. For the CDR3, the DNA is TGTGCCAGCAGTTACCAGGCAACCTATGGCTACACCTTC. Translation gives CASSYQATYGYTF.

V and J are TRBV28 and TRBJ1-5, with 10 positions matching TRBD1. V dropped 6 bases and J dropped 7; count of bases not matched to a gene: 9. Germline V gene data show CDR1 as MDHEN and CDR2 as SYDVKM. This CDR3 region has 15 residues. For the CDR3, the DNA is TGTGCCAGCAGACAGACAGGGGGCGGGGAGCAGCCCCAGCATTTT. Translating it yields CASRQTGGGEQPQHF.

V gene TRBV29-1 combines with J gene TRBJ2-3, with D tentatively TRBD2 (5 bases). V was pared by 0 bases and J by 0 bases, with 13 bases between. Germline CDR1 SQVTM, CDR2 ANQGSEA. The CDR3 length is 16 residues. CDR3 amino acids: CSVEDRRRSSTDTQYF. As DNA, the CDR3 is TGCAGCGTTGAAGATCGGAGGAGATCGAGCACAGATACGCAGTATTTT.

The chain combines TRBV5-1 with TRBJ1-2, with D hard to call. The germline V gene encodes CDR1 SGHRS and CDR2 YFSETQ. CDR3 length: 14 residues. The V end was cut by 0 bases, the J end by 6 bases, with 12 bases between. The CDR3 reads CASSLGWSGNGYTF. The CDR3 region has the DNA TGCGCCAGCAGCTTGGGTTGGTCGGGAAATGGCTACACCTTC. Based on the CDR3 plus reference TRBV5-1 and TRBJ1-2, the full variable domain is KAGVTQTPRYLIKTRGQQVTLSCSPISGHRSVSWYQQTPGQGLQFLFEYFSETQRNKGNFPGRFSGRQFSNSRSEMNVSTLELGDSALYLCASSLGWSGNGYTFGSGTRLTVV.

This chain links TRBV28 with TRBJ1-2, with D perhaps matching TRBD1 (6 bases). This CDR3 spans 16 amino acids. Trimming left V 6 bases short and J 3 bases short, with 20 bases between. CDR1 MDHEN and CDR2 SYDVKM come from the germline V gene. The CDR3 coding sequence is TGTGCCAGCAGCCCCCCCACCCAGGGGCACGACTATGGCTACACCTTC. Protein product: CASSPPTQGHDYGYTF.

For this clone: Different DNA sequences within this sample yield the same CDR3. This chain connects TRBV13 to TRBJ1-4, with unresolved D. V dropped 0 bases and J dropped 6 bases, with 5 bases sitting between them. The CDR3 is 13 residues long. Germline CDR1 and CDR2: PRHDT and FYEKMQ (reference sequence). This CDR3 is CASSLGRYEKLFF. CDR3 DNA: TGTGCCAGCAGCTTAGGGCGCTATGAAAAACTGTTTTTT.

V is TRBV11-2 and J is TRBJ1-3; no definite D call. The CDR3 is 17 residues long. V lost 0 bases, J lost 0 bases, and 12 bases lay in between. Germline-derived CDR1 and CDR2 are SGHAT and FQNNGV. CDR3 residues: CASSLDPPPNSGNTIYF. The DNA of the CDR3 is TGTGCCAGCAGCTTAGACCCACCGCCTAACTCTGGAAACACCATATATTTT.

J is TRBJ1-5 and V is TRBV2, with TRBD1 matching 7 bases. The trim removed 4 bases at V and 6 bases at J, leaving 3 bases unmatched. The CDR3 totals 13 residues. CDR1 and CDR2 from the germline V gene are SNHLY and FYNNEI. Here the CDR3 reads CASSGQGGQPQHF. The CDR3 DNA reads TGTGCCAGCAGTGGACAGGGTGGTCAGCCCCAGCATTTT. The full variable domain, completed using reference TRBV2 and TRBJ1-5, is EPEVTQTPSHQVTQMGQEVILRCVPISNHLYFYWYRQILGQKVEFLVSFYNNEISEKSEIFDDQFSVERPDGSNFTLKIRSTKLEDSAMYFCASSGQGGQPQHFGDGTRLSIL.

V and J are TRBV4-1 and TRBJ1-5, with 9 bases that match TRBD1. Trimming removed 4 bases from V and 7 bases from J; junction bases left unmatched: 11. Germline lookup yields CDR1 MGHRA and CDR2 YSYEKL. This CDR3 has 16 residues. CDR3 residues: CASSPGQGGLGQPQHF. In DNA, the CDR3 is TGCGCCAGCAGCCCGGGACAGGGAGGTTTAGGACAGCCCCAGCATTTT.

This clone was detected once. The CDR3 nucleotides are TGTGCCAGCAGCGTGACAGGGAATAATTCACCCCTCCACTTT. It codes for CASSVTGNNSPLHF. This chain links TRBV9 with TRBJ1-6; TRBD1 aligns across 7 bases. V was clipped by 2 bases and J by 5 bases; unmatched bases: 1. Per germline, CDR1 SGDLS and CDR2 YYNGEE. The CDR3 sequence is 14 residues long.

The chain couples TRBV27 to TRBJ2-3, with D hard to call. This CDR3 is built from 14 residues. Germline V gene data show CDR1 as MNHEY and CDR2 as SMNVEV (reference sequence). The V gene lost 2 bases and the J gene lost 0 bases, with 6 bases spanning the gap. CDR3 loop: CASSLQSSTDTQYF. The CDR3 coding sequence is TGTGCCAGCAGTTTACAGTCTAGCACAGATACGCAGTATTTT.

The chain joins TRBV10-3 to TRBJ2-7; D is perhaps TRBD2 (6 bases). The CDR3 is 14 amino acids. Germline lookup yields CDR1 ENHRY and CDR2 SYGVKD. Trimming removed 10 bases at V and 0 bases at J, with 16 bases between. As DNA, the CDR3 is TGTGCCACCACGGAGGGACCGAGCTCCTACGAGCAGTACTTC. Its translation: CATTEGPSSYEQYF.

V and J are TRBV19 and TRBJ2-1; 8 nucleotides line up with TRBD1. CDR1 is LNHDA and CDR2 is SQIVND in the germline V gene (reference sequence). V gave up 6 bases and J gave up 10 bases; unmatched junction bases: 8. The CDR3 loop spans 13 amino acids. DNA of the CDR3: TGTGCCAGTAGACTAGGACAGGGTGGGGAGCAGTTCTTC. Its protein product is CASRLGQGGEQFF.

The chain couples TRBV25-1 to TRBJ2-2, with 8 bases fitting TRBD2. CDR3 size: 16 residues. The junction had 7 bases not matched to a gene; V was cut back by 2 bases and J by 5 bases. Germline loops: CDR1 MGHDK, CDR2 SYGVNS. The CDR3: CASSEASGRKTGELFF. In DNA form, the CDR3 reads TGTGCCAGCAGTGAAGCGAGCGGGAGAAAAACCGGGGAGCTGTTTTTT.

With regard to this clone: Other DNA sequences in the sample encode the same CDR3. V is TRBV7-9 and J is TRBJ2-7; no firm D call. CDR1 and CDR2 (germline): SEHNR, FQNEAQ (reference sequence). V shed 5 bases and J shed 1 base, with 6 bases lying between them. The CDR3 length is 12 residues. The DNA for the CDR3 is TGTGCCAGCAGCCCTAGTTCCTACGAGCAGTACTTC. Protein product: CASSPSSYEQYF.

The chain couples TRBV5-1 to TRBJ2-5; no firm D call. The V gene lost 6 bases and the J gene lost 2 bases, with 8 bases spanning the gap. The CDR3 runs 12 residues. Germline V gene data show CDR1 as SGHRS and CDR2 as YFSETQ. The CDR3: CASKNAQETQYF. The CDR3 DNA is TGCGCCAGCAAAAACGCGCAAGAGACCCAGTACTTC.

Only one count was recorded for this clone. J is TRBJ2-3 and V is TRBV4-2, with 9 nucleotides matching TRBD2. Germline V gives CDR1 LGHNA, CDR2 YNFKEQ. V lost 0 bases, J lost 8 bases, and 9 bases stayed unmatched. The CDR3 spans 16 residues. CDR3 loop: CASSQDGAGGRGTQYF. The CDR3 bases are TGTGCCAGCAGCCAAGACGGTGCGGGGGGGCGGGGTACGCAGTATTTT.

The CDR3 reads CATSDFSNEQFF. The CDR3 bases are TGTGCCACCAGTGATTTTTCAAATGAGCAGTTCTTC. The rearrangement joins TRBV24-1 to TRBJ2-1; no clear D. V was cut by 1 base and J by 7 bases, with 4 bases left in between. Germline V lookup: CDR1 KGHDR, CDR2 SFDVKD. This CDR3 has 12 residues.

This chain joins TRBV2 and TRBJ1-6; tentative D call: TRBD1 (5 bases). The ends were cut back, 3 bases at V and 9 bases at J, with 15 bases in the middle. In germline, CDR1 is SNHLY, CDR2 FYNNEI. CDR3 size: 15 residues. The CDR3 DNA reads TGTGCCAGCAGTGAGCAGGGCAGTTCTCGTTCACCCCTCCACTTT. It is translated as CASSEQGSSRSPLHF.